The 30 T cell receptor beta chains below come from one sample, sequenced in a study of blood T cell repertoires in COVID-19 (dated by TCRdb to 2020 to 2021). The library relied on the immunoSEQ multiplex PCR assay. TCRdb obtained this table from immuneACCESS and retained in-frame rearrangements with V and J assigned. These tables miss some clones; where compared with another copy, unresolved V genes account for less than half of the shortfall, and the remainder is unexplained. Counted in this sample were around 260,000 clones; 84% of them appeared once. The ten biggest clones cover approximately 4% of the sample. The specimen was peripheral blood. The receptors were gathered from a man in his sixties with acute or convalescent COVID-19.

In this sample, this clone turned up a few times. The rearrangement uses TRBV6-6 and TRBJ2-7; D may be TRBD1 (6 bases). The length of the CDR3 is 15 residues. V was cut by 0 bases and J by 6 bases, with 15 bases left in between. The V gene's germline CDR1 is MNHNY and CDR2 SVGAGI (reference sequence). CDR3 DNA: TGTGCCAGCAGTTACTCCGGGACACCGCCCGCCGAGCAGTACTTC. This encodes CASSYSGTPPAEQYF.

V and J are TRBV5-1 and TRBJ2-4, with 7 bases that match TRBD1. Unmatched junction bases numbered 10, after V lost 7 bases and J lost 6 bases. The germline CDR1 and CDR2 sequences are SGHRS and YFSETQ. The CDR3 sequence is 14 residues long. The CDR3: CASSFGDRGNIQYF. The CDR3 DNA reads TGCGCCAGCTCCTTTGGGGACAGAGGAAACATTCAGTACTTC.

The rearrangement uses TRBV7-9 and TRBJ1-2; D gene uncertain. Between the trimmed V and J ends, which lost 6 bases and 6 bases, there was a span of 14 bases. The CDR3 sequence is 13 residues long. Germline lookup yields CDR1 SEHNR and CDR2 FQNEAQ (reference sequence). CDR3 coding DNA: TGTGCCAGCAGGTCCCGCCCTCCGGATGGCTACACCTTC. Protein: CASRSRPPDGYTF.

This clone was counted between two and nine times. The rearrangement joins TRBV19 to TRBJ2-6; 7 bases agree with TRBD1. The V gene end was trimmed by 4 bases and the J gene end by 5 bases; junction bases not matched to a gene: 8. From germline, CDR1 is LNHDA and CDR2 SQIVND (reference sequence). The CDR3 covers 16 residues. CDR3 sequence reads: CASSRSGGNWANVLTF. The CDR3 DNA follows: TGTGCCAGTAGTAGGTCAGGGGGTAACTGGGCCAACGTCCTGACTTTC.

The CDR3 is CASESPGGNTEAFF. The DNA for the CDR3 is TGTGCCAGCGAATCACCAGGGGGGAACACTGAAGCTTTCTTT. This sequence joins TRBV28 and TRBJ1-1; TRBD1 agrees at 7 bases. CDR3 size: 14 residues. V shed 8 bases and J 1 base; nucleotides not matched to a gene: 7. CDR1 is MDHEN and CDR2 is SYDVKM in the germline V gene.

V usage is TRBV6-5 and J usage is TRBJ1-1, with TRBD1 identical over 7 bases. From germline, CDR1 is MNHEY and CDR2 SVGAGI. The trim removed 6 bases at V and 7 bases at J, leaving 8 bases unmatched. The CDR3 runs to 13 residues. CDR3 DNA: TGTGCCAGCAGGAGGACAGGAAACGATGAAGCTTTCTTT. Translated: CASRRTGNDEAFF.

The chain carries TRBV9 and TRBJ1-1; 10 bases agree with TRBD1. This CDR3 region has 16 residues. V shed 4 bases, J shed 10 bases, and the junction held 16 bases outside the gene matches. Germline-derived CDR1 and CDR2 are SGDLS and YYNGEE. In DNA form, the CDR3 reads TGTGCCAGCAGCCCCAAGGGACAGGGGTTTCTCGGGTCAGCTTTCTTT. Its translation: CASSPKGQGFLGSAFF.

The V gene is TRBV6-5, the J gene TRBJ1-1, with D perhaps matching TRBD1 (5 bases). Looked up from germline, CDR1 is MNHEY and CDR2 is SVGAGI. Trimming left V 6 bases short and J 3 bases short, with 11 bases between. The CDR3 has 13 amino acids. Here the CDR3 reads CASSQGLYTEAFF. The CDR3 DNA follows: TGTGCCAGCAGCCAGGGACTGTACACTGAAGCTTTCTTT.

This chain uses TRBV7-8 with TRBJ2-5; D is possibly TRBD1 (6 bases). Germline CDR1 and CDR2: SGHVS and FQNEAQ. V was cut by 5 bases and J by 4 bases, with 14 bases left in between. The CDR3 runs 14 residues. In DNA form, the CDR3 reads TGTGCCAGCAGCCGCACAGTGGGGGCAGAGACCCAGTACTTC. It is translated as CASSRTVGAETQYF.

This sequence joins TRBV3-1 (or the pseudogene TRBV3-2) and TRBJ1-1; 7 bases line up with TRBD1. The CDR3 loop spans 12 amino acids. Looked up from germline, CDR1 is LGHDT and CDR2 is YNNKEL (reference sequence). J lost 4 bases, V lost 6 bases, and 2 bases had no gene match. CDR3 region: CASRAGGTEAFF. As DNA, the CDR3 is TGTGCCAGCAGGGCAGGGGGCACTGAAGCTTTCTTT.

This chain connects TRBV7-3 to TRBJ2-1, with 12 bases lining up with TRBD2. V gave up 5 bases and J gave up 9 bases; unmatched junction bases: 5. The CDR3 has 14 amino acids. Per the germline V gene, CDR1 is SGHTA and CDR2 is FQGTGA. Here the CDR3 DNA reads TGTGCCAGCAGCCCAGGACTAGCGGGATCTGAGCAGTTCTTC. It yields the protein CASSPGLAGSEQFF.

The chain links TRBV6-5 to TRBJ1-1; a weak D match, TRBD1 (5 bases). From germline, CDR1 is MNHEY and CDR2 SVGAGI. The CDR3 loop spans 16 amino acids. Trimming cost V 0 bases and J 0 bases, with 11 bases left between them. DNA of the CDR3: TGTGCCAGCAGTTACTCGACAGTTGAAATGAACACTGAAGCTTTCTTT. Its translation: CASSYSTVEMNTEAFF.

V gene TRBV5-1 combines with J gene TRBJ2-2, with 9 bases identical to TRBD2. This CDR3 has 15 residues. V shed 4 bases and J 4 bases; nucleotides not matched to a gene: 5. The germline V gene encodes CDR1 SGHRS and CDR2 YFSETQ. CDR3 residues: CASSRGGAGTGELFF. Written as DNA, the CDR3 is TGCGCCAGCAGCCGCGGGGGGGCCGGCACCGGGGAGCTGTTTTTT.

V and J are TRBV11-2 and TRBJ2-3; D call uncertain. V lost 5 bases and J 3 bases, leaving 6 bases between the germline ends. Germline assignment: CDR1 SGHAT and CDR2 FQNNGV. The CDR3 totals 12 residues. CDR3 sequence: CASSHGTDTQYF. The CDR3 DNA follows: TGTGCCAGCAGCCACGGGACAGATACGCAGTATTTT.

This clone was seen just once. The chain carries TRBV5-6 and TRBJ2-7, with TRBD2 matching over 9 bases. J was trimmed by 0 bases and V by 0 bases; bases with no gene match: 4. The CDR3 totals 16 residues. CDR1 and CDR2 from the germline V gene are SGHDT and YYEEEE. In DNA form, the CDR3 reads TGTGCCAGCAGCTTGGTGTTAGCGGGAGTCTCCTACGAGCAGTACTTC. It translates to CASSLVLAGVSYEQYF.

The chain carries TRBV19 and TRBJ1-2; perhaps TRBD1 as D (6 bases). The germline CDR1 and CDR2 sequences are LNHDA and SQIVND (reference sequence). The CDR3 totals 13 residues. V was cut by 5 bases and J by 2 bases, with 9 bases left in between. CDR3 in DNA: TGTGCCAGTAGTCCCCAGGGGAACTATGGCTACACCTTC. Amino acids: CASSPQGNYGYTF.

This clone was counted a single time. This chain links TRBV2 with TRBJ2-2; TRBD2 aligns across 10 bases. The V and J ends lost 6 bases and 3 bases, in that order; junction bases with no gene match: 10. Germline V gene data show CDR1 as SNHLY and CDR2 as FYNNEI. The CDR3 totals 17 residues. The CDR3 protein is CASRGSSGGRHTGELFF. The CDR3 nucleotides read TGTGCCAGCAGGGGATCTAGCGGGGGCCGCCACACCGGGGAGCTGTTTTTT.

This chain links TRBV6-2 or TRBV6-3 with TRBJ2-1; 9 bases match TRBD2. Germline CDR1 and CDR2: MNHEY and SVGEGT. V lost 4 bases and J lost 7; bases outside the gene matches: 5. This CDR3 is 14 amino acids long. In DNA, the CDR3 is TGTGCCAGCAGTTGGCGGGGGGGCGGGAATGAGCAGTTCTTC. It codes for CASSWRGGGNEQFF.

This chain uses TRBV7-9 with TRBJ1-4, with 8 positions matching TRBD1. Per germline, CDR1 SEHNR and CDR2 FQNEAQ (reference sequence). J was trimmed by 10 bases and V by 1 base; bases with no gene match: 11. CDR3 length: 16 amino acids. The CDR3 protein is CASSLGIGQGVGKLFF. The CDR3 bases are TGTGCCAGCAGCTTAGGAATTGGACAGGGAGTCGGAAAACTGTTTTTT. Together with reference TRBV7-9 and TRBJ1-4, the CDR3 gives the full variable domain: DTGVSQNPRHKITKRGQNVTFRCDPISEHNRLYWYRQTLGQGPEFLTYFQNEAQLEKSRLLSDRFSAERPKGSFSTLEIQRTEQGDSAMYLCASSLGIGQGVGKLFFGSGTQLSVL.

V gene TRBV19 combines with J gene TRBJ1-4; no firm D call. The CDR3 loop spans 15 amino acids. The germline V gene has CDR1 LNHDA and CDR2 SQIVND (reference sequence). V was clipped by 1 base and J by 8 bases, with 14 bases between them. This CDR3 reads CASSIVAARSEKLFF. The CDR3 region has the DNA TGTGCCAGTAGTATAGTCGCCGCACGGAGCGAAAAACTGTTTTTT.

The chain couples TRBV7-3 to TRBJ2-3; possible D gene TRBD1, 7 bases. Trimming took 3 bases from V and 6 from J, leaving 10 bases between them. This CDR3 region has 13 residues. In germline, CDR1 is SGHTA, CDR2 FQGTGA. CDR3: CASSFRGEDTQYF. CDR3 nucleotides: TGTGCCAGCAGCTTCAGGGGGGAGGATACGCAGTATTTT.

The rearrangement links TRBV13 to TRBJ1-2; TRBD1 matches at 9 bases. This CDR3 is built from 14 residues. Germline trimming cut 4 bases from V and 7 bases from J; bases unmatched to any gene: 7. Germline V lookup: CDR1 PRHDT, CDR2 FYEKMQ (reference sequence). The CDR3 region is CASSSLTGGLGYTF. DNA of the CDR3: TGTGCCAGCAGCTCCTTGACAGGGGGACTTGGCTACACCTTC.

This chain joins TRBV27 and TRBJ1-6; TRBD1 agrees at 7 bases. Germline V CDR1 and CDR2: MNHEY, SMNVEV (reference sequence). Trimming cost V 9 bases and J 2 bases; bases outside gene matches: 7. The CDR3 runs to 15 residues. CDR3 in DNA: TGTGCCAGTAATCCCAGGGGGACCTATAATTCACCCCTCCACTTT. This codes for CASNPRGTYNSPLHF.

CDR3 nucleotides: TGTGCCACCAGTGACCCGAAGGCGGGGGGCGCGGCGGAGACCCAGTACTTC. The encoded protein is CATSDPKAGGAAETQYF. The rearrangement joins TRBV24-1 to TRBJ2-5; 8 nucleotides line up with TRBD2. After removal of 4 bases from V and 5 bases from J, the junction contained 14 bases not matched to a gene. In germline, CDR1 is KGHDR, CDR2 SFDVKD. The CDR3 consists of 17 residues.

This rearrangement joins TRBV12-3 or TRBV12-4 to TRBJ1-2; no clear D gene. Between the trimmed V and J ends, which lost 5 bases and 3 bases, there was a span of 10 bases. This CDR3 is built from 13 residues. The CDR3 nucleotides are TGTGCCAGCAGTCCCCACTTACACTATGGCTACACCTTC. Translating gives CASSPHLHYGYTF.

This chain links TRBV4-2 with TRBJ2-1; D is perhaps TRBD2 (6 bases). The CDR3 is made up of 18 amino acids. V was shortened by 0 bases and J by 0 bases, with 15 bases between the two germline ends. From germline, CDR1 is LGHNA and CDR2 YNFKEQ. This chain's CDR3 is CASSQDGGLRSSYNEQFF. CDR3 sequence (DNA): TGTGCCAGCAGCCAAGATGGAGGGCTCCGCAGCTCCTACAATGAGCAGTTCTTC.

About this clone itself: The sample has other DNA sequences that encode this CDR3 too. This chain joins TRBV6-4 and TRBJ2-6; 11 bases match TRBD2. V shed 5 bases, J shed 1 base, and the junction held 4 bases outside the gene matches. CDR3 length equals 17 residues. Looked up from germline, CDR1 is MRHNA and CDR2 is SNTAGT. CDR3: CASSPTSGGSGANVLTF. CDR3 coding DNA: TGTGCCAGCAGTCCAACTAGCGGGGGATCTGGGGCCAACGTCCTGACTTTC.

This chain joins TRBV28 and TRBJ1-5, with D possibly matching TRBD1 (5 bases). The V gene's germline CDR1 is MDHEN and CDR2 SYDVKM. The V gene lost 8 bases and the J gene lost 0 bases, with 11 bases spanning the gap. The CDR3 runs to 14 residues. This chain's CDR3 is CASYMDNSNQPQHF. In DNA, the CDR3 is TGTGCCAGCTACATGGACAATAGCAATCAGCCCCAGCATTTT.

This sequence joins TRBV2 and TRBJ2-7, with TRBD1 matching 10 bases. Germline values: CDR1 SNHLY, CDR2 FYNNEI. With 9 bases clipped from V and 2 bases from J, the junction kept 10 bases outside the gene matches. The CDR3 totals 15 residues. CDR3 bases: TGTGCCAGTCTTGCGGACAGGGGGGCCCCCTACGAGCAGTACTTC. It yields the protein CASLADRGAPYEQYF. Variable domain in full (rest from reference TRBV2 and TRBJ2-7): EPEVTQTPSHQVTQMGQEVILRCVPISNHLYFYWYRQILGQKVEFLVSFYNNEISEKSEIFDDQFSVERPDGSNFTLKIRSTKLEDSAMYFCASLADRGAPYEQYFGPGTRLTVT.

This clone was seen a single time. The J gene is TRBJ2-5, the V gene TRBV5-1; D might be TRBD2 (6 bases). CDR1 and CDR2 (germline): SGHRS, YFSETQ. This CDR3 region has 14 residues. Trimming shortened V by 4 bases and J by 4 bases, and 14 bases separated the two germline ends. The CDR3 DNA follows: TGCGCCAGCAGCCTGACTAGTGGCACAGAGACCCAGTACTTC. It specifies CASSLTSGTETQYF.